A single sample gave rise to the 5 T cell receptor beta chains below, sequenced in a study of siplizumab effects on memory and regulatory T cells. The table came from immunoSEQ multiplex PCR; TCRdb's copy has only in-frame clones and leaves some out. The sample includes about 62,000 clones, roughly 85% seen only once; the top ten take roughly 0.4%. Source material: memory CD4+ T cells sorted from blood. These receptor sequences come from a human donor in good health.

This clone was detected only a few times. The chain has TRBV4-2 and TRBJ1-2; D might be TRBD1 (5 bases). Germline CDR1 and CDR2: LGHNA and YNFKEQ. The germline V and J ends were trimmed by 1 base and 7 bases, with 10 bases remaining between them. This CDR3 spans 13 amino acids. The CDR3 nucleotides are TGTGCCAGCAGCCAAGGGGGCTTGTCTGGCTACACCTTC. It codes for CASSQGGLSGYTF.

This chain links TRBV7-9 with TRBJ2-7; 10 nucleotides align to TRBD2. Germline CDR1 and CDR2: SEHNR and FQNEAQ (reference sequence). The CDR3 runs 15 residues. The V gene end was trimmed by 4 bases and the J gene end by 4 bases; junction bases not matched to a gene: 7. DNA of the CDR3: TGTGCCAGCAGCTCCCCTAGCGGGGGAATTTACGAGCAGTACTTC. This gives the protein CASSSPSGGIYEQYF.

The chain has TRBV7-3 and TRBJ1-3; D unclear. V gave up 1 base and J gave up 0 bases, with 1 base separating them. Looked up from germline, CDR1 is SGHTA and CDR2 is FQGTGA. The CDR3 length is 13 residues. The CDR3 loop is CASSLNSGNTIYF. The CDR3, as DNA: TGTGCCAGCAGCTTAAACTCTGGAAACACCATATATTTT.

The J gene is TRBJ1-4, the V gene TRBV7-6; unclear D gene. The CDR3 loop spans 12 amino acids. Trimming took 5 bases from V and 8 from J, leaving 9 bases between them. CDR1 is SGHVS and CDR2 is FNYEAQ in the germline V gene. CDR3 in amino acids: CASSLGREKLFF. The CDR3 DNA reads TGTGCCAGCAGCCTCGGACGGGAAAAACTGTTTTTT.

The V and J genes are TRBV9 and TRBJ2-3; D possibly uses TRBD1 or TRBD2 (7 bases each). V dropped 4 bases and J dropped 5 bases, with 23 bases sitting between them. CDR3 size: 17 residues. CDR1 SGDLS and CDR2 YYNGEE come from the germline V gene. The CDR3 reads CASSSPSGGTVLDTQYF. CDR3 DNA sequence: TGTGCCAGCAGCTCACCCTCCGGGGGGACAGTCCTAGATACGCAGTATTTT. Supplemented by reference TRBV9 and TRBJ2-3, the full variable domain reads DSGVTQTPKHLITATGQRVTLRCSPRSGDLSVYWYQQSLDQGLQFLIQYYNGEERAKGNILERFSAQQFPDLHSELNLSSLELGDSALYFCASSSPSGGTVLDTQYFGPGTRLTVL.